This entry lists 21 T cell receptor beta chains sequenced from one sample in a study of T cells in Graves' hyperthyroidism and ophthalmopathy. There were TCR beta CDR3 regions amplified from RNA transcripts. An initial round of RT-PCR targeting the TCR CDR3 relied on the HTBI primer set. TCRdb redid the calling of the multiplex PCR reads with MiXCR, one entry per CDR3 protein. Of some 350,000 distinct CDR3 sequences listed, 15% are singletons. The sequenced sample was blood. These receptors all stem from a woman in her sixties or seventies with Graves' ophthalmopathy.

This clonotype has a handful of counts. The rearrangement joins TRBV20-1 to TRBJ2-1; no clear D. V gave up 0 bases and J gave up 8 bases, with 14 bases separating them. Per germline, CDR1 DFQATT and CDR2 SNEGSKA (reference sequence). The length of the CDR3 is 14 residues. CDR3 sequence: CSARDRALGYEQFF. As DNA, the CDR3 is TGCAGTGCTAGAGATAGGGCCCTAGGCTATGAGCAGTTCTTC.

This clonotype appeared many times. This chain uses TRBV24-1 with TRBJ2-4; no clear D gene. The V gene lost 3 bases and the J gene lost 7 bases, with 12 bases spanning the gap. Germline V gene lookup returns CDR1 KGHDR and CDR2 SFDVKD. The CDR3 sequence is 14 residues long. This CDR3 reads CATSDPGRANIQYF. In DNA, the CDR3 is TGTGCCACCAGTGATCCCGGACGGGCTAACATTCAGTACTTC.

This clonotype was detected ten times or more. The CDR3 nucleotides read TGCAGTGCTAGTGGGTCAGCAAAAGAGACCCAGTACTTC. It is translated as CSASGSAKETQYF. This sequence joins TRBV20-1 and TRBJ2-5; D unclear. In germline, CDR1 is DFQATT, CDR2 SNEGSKA (reference sequence). The CDR3 is made up of 13 amino acids. V was trimmed by 3 bases and J by 3 bases, leaving 11 bases between them.

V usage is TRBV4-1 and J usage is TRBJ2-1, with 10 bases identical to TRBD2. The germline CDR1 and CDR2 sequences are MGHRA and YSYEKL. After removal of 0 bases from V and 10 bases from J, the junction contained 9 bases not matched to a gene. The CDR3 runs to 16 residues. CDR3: CASSQDRSGRTWEQFF. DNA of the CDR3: TGCGCCAGCAGCCAAGATCGTAGCGGGAGGACCTGGGAGCAGTTCTTC.

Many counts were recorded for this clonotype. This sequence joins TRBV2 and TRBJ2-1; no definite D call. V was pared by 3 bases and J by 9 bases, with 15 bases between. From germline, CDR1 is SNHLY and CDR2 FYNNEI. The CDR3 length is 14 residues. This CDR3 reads CASSDVPSPGEQFF. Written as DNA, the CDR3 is TGTGCCAGCAGTGATGTCCCCTCGCCCGGTGAGCAGTTCTTC.

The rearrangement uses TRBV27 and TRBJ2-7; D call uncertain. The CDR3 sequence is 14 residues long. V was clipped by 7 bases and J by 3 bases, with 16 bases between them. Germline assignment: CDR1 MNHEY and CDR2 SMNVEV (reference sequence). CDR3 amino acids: CASMAASSVYEQYF. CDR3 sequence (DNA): TGTGCCAGCATGGCAGCTAGTAGTGTCTACGAGCAGTACTTC.

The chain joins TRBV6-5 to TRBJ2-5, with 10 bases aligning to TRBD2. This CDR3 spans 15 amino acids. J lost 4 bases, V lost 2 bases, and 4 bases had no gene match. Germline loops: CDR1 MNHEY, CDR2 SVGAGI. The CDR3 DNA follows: TGTGCCAGCAGTTACCCCAGCGGGGGGGGAGAGACCCAGTACTTC. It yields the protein CASSYPSGGGETQYF.

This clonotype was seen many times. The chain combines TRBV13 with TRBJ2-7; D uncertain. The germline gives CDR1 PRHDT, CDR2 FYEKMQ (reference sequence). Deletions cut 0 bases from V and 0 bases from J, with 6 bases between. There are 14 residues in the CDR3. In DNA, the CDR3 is TGTGCCAGCAGCTTAGGCGGCCGCTCCTACGAGCAGTACTTC. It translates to CASSLGGRSYEQYF.

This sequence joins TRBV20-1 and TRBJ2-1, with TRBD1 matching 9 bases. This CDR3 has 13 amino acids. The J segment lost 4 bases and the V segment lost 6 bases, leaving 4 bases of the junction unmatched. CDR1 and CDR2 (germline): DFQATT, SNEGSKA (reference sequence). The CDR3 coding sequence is TGCAGTGCCCCGGGACAGGGTTACAATGAGCAGTTCTTC. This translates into CSAPGQGYNEQFF.

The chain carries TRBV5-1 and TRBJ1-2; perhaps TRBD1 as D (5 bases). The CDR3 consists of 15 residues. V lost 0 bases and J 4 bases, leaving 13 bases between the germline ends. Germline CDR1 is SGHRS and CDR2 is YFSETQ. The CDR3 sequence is CASSLGGNQGYGYTF. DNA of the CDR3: TGCGCCAGCAGCTTGGGTGGGAATCAGGGCTATGGCTACACCTTC.

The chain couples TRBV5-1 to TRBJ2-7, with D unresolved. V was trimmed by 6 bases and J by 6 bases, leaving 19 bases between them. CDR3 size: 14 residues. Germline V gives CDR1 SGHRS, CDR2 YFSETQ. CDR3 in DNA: TGCGCCAGCACCCTTGACCACGAAGCCGGCGAGCAGTACTTC. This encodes CASTLDHEAGEQYF.

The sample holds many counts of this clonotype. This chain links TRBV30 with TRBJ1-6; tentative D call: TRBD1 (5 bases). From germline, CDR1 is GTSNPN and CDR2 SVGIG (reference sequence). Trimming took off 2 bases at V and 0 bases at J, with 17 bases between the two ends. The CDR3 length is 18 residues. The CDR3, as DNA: TGTGCCTGGAGTTTCAGGCAGGGCCGAGCCTCCTATAATTCACCCCTCCACTTT. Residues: CAWSFRQGRASYNSPLHF.

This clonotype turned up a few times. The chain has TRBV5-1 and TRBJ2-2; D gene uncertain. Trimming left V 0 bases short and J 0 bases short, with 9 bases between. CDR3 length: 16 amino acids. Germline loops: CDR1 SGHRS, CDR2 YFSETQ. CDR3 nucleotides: TGCGCCAGCAGCTTGGATCCACATTCGAACACCGGGGAGCTGTTTTTT. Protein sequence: CASSLDPHSNTGELFF. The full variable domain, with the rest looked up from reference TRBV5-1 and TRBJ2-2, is KAGVTQTPRYLIKTRGQQVTLSCSPISGHRSVSWYQQTPGQGLQFLFEYFSETQRNKGNFPGRFSGRQFSNSRSEMNVSTLELGDSALYLCASSLDPHSNTGELFFGEGSRLTVL.

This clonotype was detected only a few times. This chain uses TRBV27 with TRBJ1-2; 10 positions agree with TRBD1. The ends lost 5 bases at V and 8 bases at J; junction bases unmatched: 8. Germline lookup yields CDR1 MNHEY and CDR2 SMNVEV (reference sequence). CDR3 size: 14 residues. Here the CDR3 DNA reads TGTGCCAGCAGTGGCCGGGACAGGGGCTACGGCTACACCTTC. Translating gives CASSGRDRGYGYTF.

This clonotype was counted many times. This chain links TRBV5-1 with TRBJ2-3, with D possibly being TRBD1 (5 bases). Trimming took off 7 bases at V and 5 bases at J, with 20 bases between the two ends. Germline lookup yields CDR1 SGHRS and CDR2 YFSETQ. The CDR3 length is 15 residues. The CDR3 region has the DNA TGCGCCAGCGTGGCAGGGCGGAGTCTGGGAGATACGCAGTATTTT. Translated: CASVAGRSLGDTQYF. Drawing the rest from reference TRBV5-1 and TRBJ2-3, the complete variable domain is KAGVTQTPRYLIKTRGQQVTLSCSPISGHRSVSWYQQTPGQGLQFLFEYFSETQRNKGNFPGRFSGRQFSNSRSEMNVSTLELGDSALYLCASVAGRSLGDTQYFGPGTRLTVL.

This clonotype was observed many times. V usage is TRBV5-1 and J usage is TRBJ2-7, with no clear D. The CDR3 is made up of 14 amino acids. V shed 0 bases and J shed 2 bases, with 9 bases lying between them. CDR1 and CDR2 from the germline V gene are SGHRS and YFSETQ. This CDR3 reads CASSLAGSPYEQYF. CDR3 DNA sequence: TGCGCCAGCAGCTTGGCGGGTTCCCCCTACGAGCAGTACTTC.

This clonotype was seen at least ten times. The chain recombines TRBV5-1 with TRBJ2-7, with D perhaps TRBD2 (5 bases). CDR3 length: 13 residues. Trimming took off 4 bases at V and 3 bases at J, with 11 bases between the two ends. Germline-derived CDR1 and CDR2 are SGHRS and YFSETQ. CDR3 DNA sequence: TGCGCCAGCAGCGAAGGACTGCTCTACGAGCAGTACTTC. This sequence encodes CASSEGLLYEQYF.

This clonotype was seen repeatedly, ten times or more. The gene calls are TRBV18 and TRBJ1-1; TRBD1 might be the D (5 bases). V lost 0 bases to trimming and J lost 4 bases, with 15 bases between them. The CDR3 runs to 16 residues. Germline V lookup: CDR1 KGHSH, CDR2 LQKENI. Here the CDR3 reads CASSPPGSRQRTEAFF. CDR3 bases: TGTGCCAGCTCACCACCGGGGTCAAGACAGCGCACTGAAGCTTTCTTT. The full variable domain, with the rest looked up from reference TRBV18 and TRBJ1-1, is NAGVMQNPRHLVRRRGQEARLRCSPMKGHSHVYWYRQLPEEGLKFMVYLQKENIIDESGMPKERFSAEFPKEGPSILRIQQVVRGDSAAYFCASSPPGSRQRTEAFFGQGTRLTVV.

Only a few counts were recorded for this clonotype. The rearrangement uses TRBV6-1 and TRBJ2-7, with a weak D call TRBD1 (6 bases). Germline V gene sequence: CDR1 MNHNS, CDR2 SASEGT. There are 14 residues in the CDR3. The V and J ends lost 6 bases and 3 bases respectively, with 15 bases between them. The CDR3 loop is CASSTGQSYYEQYF. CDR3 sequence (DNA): TGTGCCAGCAGCACCGGACAGTCCTACTACGAGCAGTACTTC.

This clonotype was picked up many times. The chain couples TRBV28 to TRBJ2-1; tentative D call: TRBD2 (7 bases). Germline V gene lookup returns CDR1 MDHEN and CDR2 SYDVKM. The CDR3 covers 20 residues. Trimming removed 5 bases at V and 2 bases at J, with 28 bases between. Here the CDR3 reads CASSRPLGGPGTTPYNEQFF. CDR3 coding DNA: TGTGCCAGCAGTCGCCCCTTAGGGGGACCCGGGACTACCCCCTACAATGAGCAGTTCTTC.

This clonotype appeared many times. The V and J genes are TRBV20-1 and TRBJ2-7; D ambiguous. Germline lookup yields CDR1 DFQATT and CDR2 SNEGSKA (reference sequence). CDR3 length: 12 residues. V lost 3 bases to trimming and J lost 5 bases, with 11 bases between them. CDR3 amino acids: CSARLGTDEQYF. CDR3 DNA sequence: TGCAGTGCTAGGTTGGGAACGGACGAGCAGTACTTC.